This T cell receptor delta chain was profiled in a study of gamma-delta chains in newborns, infants, children. At the level of the study: Microbial exposure reportedly drives polyclonal innate γδ T cell expansion after birth.

TCRdb reanalysed the reads via CATT. Altogether 3,000 to 3,500 delta-chain clones are present, roughly 3.9% being singletons, with the ten largest covering approximately 15%. In its sample, this clone is large. Other DNA sequences in this sample translate to the same CDR3. Looked up from germline, CDR1 is GEAIGNYY and CDR2 is EKD. The CDR3 covers 20 residues. Germline trimming cut 0 bases from V and 0 bases from J; bases unmatched to any gene: 12. Input material: blood. The source of this sequence is a child who was a newborn, infant or young child, either healthy, febrile or measles-vaccinated (not recorded which). The rearrangement links TRDV2 to TRDJ1, with 13 bases matching TRDD3. The CDR3 sequence is CACDTLTTGGYVKYTDKLIF. The CDR3 coding sequence is TGTGCCTGTGACACCTTGACTACTGGGGGATACGTGAAGTACACCGATAAACTCATCTTT.